Each of the 32 T cell receptor beta chains below was sequenced from the same sample in a study of Ad26.COV2.S vaccination and SARS-CoV-2 variants (dated by TCRdb to about 2021). The time point label corresponds to: individuals recovered from natural SARS-CoV-2 infection. Receptor libraries were prepared by the immunoSEQ multiplex PCR assay. Held by TCRdb, this immuneACCESS table contains in-frame sequences only and omits some clones. Under half of the omission traces to an unresolved V gene where checked; the cause of the rest is unknown. The sample table shows some 190,000 clones, and around nine tenths are seen once. The ten largest account for around 6.1% of the sample. The source was peripheral blood, collected after recovery from COVID-19. These receptors all stem from a human donor who had recovered from COVID-19.

The chain uses TRBV2 and TRBJ1-2; D is undetermined. V was cut by 4 bases and J by 0 bases, with 12 bases left in between. Per germline, CDR1 SNHLY and CDR2 FYNNEI. This CDR3 has 15 amino acids. The CDR3 bases are TGTGCCAGCAGTGGGGGTCGGGGAACTAACTATGGCTACACCTTC. Its translation: CASSGGRGTNYGYTF.

The chain employs TRBV9 and TRBJ2-3; D gene unclear. The germline V and J ends were trimmed by 3 bases and 2 bases, with 16 bases remaining between them. CDR1 and CDR2 from the germline V gene are SGDLS and YYNGEE. The CDR3 has 16 amino acids. This chain's CDR3 is CASSALGKGNTDTQYF. CDR3 DNA: TGTGCCAGCAGCGCCCTAGGGAAGGGTAACACAGATACGCAGTATTTT.

This chain connects TRBV5-8 to TRBJ2-1; the match to TRBD2 covers 8 bases. This CDR3 contains 16 residues. J was trimmed by 7 bases and V by 0 bases; bases with no gene match: 9. CDR1 is SGHTS and CDR2 is YDEGEE in the germline V gene. The CDR3 loop is CASSLAGGGFRNEQFF. The DNA for the CDR3 is TGTGCCAGCAGCTTGGCCGGGGGGGGATTCAGGAATGAGCAGTTCTTC.

This chain uses TRBV3-1 (or the pseudogene TRBV3-2) with TRBJ2-1, with TRBD2 matching 11 bases. Trimming at V came to 11 bases and at J to 6 bases, leaving 6 bases not matched to a gene. The CDR3 runs to 13 residues. CDR1 LGHDT and CDR2 YNNKEL come from the germline V gene (reference sequence). As DNA, the CDR3 is TGTGCCGCACAGGGGACTAGCGGCAATGAGCAGTTCTTC. Translation gives CAAQGTSGNEQFF.

The V call is TRBV18, the J call TRBJ1-6; D might be TRBD1 (6 bases). V was shortened by 4 bases and J by 9 bases, with 19 bases between the two germline ends. The germline CDR1 and CDR2 sequences are KGHSH and LQKENI. The CDR3 loop spans 16 amino acids. This chain's CDR3 is CASSQRGTDAGSPLHF. CDR3 DNA sequence: TGTGCCAGCTCACAAAGGGGGACTGATGCGGGTTCACCCCTCCACTTT.

The gene calls are TRBV30 and TRBJ2-2; D is uncertain. The CDR3 length is 12 residues. Germline CDR1 reads GTSNPN; CDR2 reads SVGIG (reference sequence). The V and J ends lost 4 bases and 4 bases respectively, with 7 bases between them. CDR3 amino acids: CAWIKSTGELFF. CDR3 DNA: TGTGCCTGGATCAAGAGCACCGGGGAGCTGTTTTTT.

V and J are TRBV13 and TRBJ2-5, with 7 bases that match TRBD2. CDR1 is PRHDT, CDR2 FYEKMQ, per germline (reference sequence). J lost 3 bases, V lost 3 bases, and 1 base had no gene match. The CDR3 length is 13 residues. The CDR3: CASSFLAEETQYF. CDR3 DNA: TGTGCCAGCAGCTTCCTAGCGGAAGAGACCCAGTACTTC.

This chain uses TRBV11-2 with TRBJ2-3; maybe TRBD2 (6 bases). The V gene's germline CDR1 is SGHAT and CDR2 FQNNGV. V was cut by 8 bases and J by 5 bases, with 14 bases left in between. CDR3 length: 13 residues. CDR3: CASQEGRRDTQYF. The CDR3 nucleotides are TGTGCCAGCCAGGAGGGTCGGCGAGATACGCAGTATTTT.

V is TRBV6-1 and J is TRBJ2-7, with D maybe TRBD2 (6 bases). This CDR3 is 12 amino acids long. CDR1 and CDR2 (germline): MNHNS, SASEGT. V shed 2 bases and J shed 11 bases, with 13 bases lying between them. CDR3 sequence: CASSESVEREYF. CDR3 nucleotide sequence: TGTGCCAGCAGTGAAAGTGTTGAGCGGGAGTACTTC.

This clone was counted once. This chain links TRBV19 with TRBJ2-7, with D maybe TRBD2 (6 bases). Germline V gives CDR1 LNHDA, CDR2 SQIVND (reference sequence). This CDR3 is built from 15 residues. V was clipped by 2 bases and J by 3 bases, with 14 bases between them. The CDR3 DNA is TGTGCCAGTAGTATACGGTCAACGGGGGTCTACGAGCAGTACTTC. Translating gives CASSIRSTGVYEQYF.

The chain joins TRBV7-9 to TRBJ2-7, with D uncertain. The germline gives CDR1 SEHNR, CDR2 FQNEAQ (reference sequence). The CDR3 totals 12 residues. V gave up 2 bases and J gave up 3 bases, with 5 bases separating them. The CDR3 DNA sequence: TGTGCCAGCAGCTTACAAATCTACGAGCAGTACTTC. Encoded protein: CASSLQIYEQYF.

This clone was detected once. The chain recombines TRBV5-6 with TRBJ2-7, with D hard to call. CDR1 and CDR2 (germline): SGHDT, YYEEEE. Trimming cost V 4 bases and J 5 bases, with 13 bases left between them. This CDR3 has 13 residues. The CDR3 DNA is TGTGCCAGCAGCCCCGGACGGGCGGACGAGCAGTACTTC. Its translation is CASSPGRADEQYF.

This rearrangement joins TRBV10-3 to TRBJ1-1; D not certain. Germline lookup yields CDR1 ENHRY and CDR2 SYGVKD. Trimming left V 8 bases short and J 4 bases short, with 14 bases between. CDR3 length equals 13 residues. The CDR3 DNA follows: TGTGCCATCCTACATCAGGAGGGCACTGAAGCTTTCTTT. Amino acids: CAILHQEGTEAFF.

This clone was counted a few times. The rearrangement links TRBV5-6 to TRBJ2-1; D is possibly TRBD1 or TRBD2 (5 bases each). The V end lost 2 bases, the J end lost 9 bases, and 12 bases lay between the germline ends. The V gene's germline CDR1 is SGHDT and CDR2 YYEEEE. The length of the CDR3 is 13 residues. The CDR3 DNA follows: TGTGCCAGCAGCTTCGGGACCCAAAGTGAGCAGTTCTTC. Its translation is CASSFGTQSEQFF.

This clone is a singleton in its sample. The chain combines TRBV11-3 with TRBJ1-1; the D gene is possibly TRBD1 (6 bases). This CDR3 comprises 13 residues. V gave up 5 bases and J gave up 3 bases, with 10 bases separating them. Germline values: CDR1 SGHNT, CDR2 YENEEA. The CDR3 bases are TGTGCCAGCAGCCTGGACAGTTACACTGAAGCTTTCTTT. It translates to CASSLDSYTEAFF.

The chain employs TRBV7-9 and TRBJ1-1; no reliable D call. The CDR3 covers 13 residues. The germline CDR1 and CDR2 sequences are SEHNR and FQNEAQ (reference sequence). V lost 5 bases, J lost 5 bases, and 12 bases lay in between. CDR3 nucleotide sequence: TGTGCCAGCAGCCCCCGAGTTGGAACTGAAGCTTTCTTT. Translation: CASSPRVGTEAFF.

The chain employs TRBV12-5 and TRBJ2-7; D unclear. Germline V gene data show CDR1 as LGHNT and CDR2 as FRNRAP. V lost 1 base, J lost 6 bases, and 10 bases lay in between. The CDR3 totals 13 residues. CDR3 coding DNA: TGTGCTAGTGGTTTGGAGTCGAGCTCCGAGCAGTACTTC. Translated, it gives CASGLESSSEQYF.

The V gene is TRBV27, the J gene TRBJ2-6, with 9 positions matching TRBD2. This CDR3 has 15 residues. Germline loops: CDR1 MNHEY, CDR2 SMNVEV (reference sequence). The CDR3 loop reads CACRSGGSGANVLTF. CDR3 bases: TGTGCTTGCCGAAGCGGGGGGAGTGGGGCCAACGTCCTGACTTTC.

This chain joins TRBV28 and TRBJ1-1; D not certain. V lost 5 bases and J 1 base, leaving 20 bases between the germline ends. Germline V gene data show CDR1 as MDHEN and CDR2 as SYDVKM. The CDR3 has 17 amino acids. The CDR3 coding sequence is TGTGCCAGCAGTCTTTATCCGGTAACTGGGAGGAACACTGAAGCTTTCTTT. It codes for CASSLYPVTGRNTEAFF.

This chain links TRBV5-1 with TRBJ2-5; TRBD2 agrees at 13 bases. Germline V lookup: CDR1 SGHRS, CDR2 YFSETQ. V lost 4 bases and J lost 5; bases outside the gene matches: 11. The CDR3 consists of 17 residues. The CDR3 nucleotides read TGCGCCAGCAGCACCGGACTAGCGGGAGAGGTTTATGAGACCCAGTACTTC. Translated: CASSTGLAGEVYETQYF.

The chain is built from TRBV27 and TRBJ2-7; TRBD2 agrees at 8 bases. V trimming: 4 bases; J trimming: 3 bases; junction bases outside the gene matches: 2. Germline values: CDR1 MNHEY, CDR2 SMNVEV (reference sequence). This CDR3 region has 13 residues. CDR3 protein: CASSSGGGYEQYF. The CDR3 bases are TGTGCCAGCAGTTCCGGGGGGGGCTACGAGCAGTACTTC.

The chain links TRBV11-2 to TRBJ1-4, with 8 nucleotides matching TRBD1. CDR3 length: 15 residues. V was pared by 1 base and J by 6 bases, with 4 bases of the junction left unmatched. Looked up from germline, CDR1 is SGHAT and CDR2 is FQNNGV. The CDR3 loop is CASSLVRTGYEKLFF. CDR3 nucleotides: TGTGCCAGCAGCTTAGTTAGGACAGGGTATGAAAAACTGTTTTTT.

This chain joins TRBV4-2 and TRBJ2-3, with no clear D. The CDR3 is made up of 18 amino acids. Germline V gene sequence: CDR1 LGHNA, CDR2 YNFKEQ. V was trimmed by 4 bases and J by 0 bases, leaving 20 bases between them. The CDR3, as DNA: TGTGCCAGCAGCCCTTCTTATCTTTTGGCATCTAGCACAGATACGCAGTATTTT. Its translation: CASSPSYLLASSTDTQYF.

The gene calls are TRBV5-5 and TRBJ2-5; 9 bases agree with TRBD1. The CDR3 is made up of 15 amino acids. Germline assignment: CDR1 SGHKS and CDR2 YYEKEE (reference sequence). The trim removed 4 bases at V and 5 bases at J, leaving 9 bases unmatched. This CDR3 is CASSHSGTGIETQYF. CDR3 in DNA: TGTGCCAGCAGCCACTCCGGGACAGGGATTGAGACCCAGTACTTC.

This sequence joins TRBV9 and TRBJ2-1; weak D call: TRBD2 (6 bases). The CDR3 length is 13 residues. Deletions cut 7 bases from V and 5 bases from J, with 13 bases between. CDR1 SGDLS and CDR2 YYNGEE come from the germline V gene. As DNA, the CDR3 is TGTGCCAGCTCCCTAGCGCTCGACAATGAGCAGTTCTTC. As protein: CASSLALDNEQFF.

The V gene is TRBV5-5, the J gene TRBJ1-5; possibly TRBD1 for D (5 bases). Trimming removed 3 bases from V and 1 base from J, with 14 bases in between. This CDR3 region has 16 residues. Germline V gene sequence: CDR1 SGHKS, CDR2 YYEKEE (reference sequence). Here the CDR3 reads CASSSQAGTSNQPQHF. The CDR3 DNA follows: TGTGCCAGCAGCTCCCAGGCCGGGACGAGCAATCAGCCCCAGCATTTT. The full variable domain, its missing parts supplied by reference TRBV5-5 and TRBJ1-5, is DAGVTQSPTHLIKTRGQQVTLRCSPISGHKSVSWYQQVLGQGPQFIFQYYEKEERGRGNFPDRFSARQFPNYSSELNVNALLLGDSALYLCASSSQAGTSNQPQHFGDGTRLSIL.

The genes are TRBV6-6 and TRBJ2-5; possibly TRBD2 for D (5 bases). Germline CDR1 is MNHNY and CDR2 is SVGAGI (reference sequence). Trimming took 0 bases from V and 5 from J, leaving 13 bases between them. The CDR3 is made up of 15 amino acids. CDR3 in amino acids: CASSYSGGPRETQYF. The CDR3 nucleotides are TGTGCCAGCAGTTACTCCGGAGGCCCGAGGGAGACCCAGTACTTC.

CDR3 loop: CASSLGQGSKNTEAFF. The DNA of the CDR3 is TGTGCCAGCAGTCTTGGACAGGGGAGTAAGAACACTGAAGCTTTCTTT. The chain joins TRBV6-6 to TRBJ1-1; TRBD1 aligns across 9 bases. The CDR3 length is 16 residues. The germline V gene has CDR1 MNHNY and CDR2 SVGAGI (reference sequence). With V trimmed by 5 bases and J by 1 base, 8 bases remained unmatched.

This chain uses TRBV28 with TRBJ1-2; no reliable D call. The V gene lost 2 bases and the J gene lost 6 bases, with 4 bases spanning the gap. Germline V gives CDR1 MDHEN, CDR2 SYDVKM. CDR3 length: 11 residues. This CDR3 is CASSLGHGYTF. The DNA for the CDR3 is TGTGCCAGCAGTTTAGGACATGGCTACACCTTC.

This clone was picked up one time. V and J are TRBV6-5 and TRBJ1-5; tentatively, D is TRBD1 (6 bases). The CDR3 totals 15 residues. Germline V CDR1 and CDR2: MNHEY, SVGAGI. Trimming shortened V by 4 bases and J by 1 base, and 11 bases separated the two germline ends. CDR3: CASSLIGGSNQPQHF. CDR3 sequence (DNA): TGTGCCAGCAGTTTGATAGGGGGGAGCAATCAGCCCCAGCATTTT.

CDR3 region: CASSESPRGSYNEQFF. Written as DNA, the CDR3 is TGTGCCAGCAGTGAATCCCCCAGGGGCTCCTACAATGAGCAGTTCTTC. The chain combines TRBV6-1 with TRBJ2-1; possibly TRBD1 for D (6 bases). Germline assignment: CDR1 MNHNS and CDR2 SASEGT. This CDR3 spans 16 amino acids. V was pared by 2 bases and J by 0 bases, with 11 bases between.

J is TRBJ1-1 and V is TRBV5-1; TRBD1 agrees at 9 bases. V was clipped by 3 bases and J by 5 bases; unmatched bases: 8. This CDR3 spans 15 amino acids. Germline CDR1 is SGHRS and CDR2 is YFSETQ. The CDR3 coding sequence is TGCGCCAGCAGCTGGTCGGGACAGGGACAAACTGAAGCTTTCTTT. Protein sequence: CASSWSGQGQTEAFF.